The 8 T cell receptor beta chains below were found in one sample sequenced in a study of neurological immune-mediated disorders. TCRdb re-analysed the 5' RACE reads in MiXCR, keeping a single row per CDR3 protein. This table has 57,000 or so distinct CDR3 sequences, about an eighth appearing once. The specimen was PBMCs. These receptors originate from a man aged 55-75 years in good health.

In its sample, this clonotype was seen a few times. The V call is TRBV9, the J call TRBJ1-5; D gene ambiguous. The CDR3 consists of 13 residues. The V gene lost 6 bases and the J gene lost 7 bases, with 14 bases spanning the gap. Germline-derived CDR1 and CDR2 are SGDLS and YYNGEE. The CDR3 bases are TGTGCCAGCAACCGCGAGGCGGGGCAGCCCCAGCATTTT. Protein: CASNREAGQPQHF.

In its sample, this clonotype was seen many times. The chain joins TRBV7-2 to TRBJ2-3, with 12 bases matching TRBD2. The germline gives CDR1 SGHTA, CDR2 FQGNSA. The ends lost 5 bases at V and 5 bases at J; junction bases unmatched: 11. CDR3 size: 17 residues. The CDR3 nucleotides read TGTGCCAGCAGCAAAGGACTAGCGGGGTCTACCGGAGATACGCAGTATTTT. Translating gives CASSKGLAGSTGDTQYF.

At least ten counts were recorded for this clonotype. V is TRBV5-1 and J is TRBJ2-5; no definite D call. Between the trimmed V and J ends, which lost 4 bases and 2 bases, there was a span of 15 bases. Germline V CDR1 and CDR2: SGHRS, YFSETQ. The CDR3 has 15 amino acids. The DNA for the CDR3 is TGCGCCAGCAGCCCCCTTGGATCTGGGCAAGAGACCCAGTACTTC. Its protein is CASSPLGSGQETQYF.

This clonotype was observed many times. V is TRBV27 and J is TRBJ1-1; D not certain. Per germline, CDR1 MNHEY and CDR2 SMNVEV (reference sequence). The CDR3 totals 14 residues. Trimming shortened V by 6 bases and J by 5 bases, and 16 bases separated the two germline ends. The CDR3 reads CASSPKGGGTEAFF. CDR3 in DNA: TGTGCCAGCAGCCCGAAGGGTGGCGGGACTGAAGCTTTCTTT.

This clonotype was counted ten times or more. The chain has TRBV7-8 and TRBJ2-2; 9 bases agree with TRBD2. The germline CDR1 and CDR2 sequences are SGHVS and FQNEAQ. Unmatched junction bases numbered 7, after V lost 1 base and J lost 7 bases. The CDR3 length is 16 residues. The CDR3 region is CASSLVAGGPHGELFF. DNA of the CDR3: TGTGCCAGCAGCTTAGTGGCGGGGGGGCCCCACGGGGAGCTGTTTTTT.

This clonotype came up many times. This chain links TRBV6-5 with TRBJ2-1, with TRBD1 matching 11 bases. This CDR3 contains 12 residues. Germline CDR1 and CDR2: MNHEY and SVGAGI. Trimming cost V 6 bases and J 9 bases; bases outside gene matches: 1. The chain's CDR3 is CASRGTGGEQFF. DNA for the CDR3: TGTGCCAGCAGGGGGACAGGGGGTGAGCAGTTCTTC.

Ten or more counts support this clonotype. V and J are TRBV27 and TRBJ2-4; D ambiguous. Germline CDR1 reads MNHEY; CDR2 reads SMNVEV (reference sequence). Trimming shortened V by 6 bases and J by 0 bases, and 9 bases separated the two germline ends. The length of the CDR3 is 14 residues. The CDR3 nucleotides are TGTGCCAGCAGAGGGATACCAGCCAAAAACATTCAGTACTTC. Translation: CASRGIPAKNIQYF.

This clonotype showed up many times. V and J are TRBV5-6 and TRBJ1-5, with TRBD1 matching 10 bases. The V gene end was trimmed by 4 bases and the J gene end by 6 bases; junction bases not matched to a gene: 4. The CDR3 runs to 14 residues. The V gene's germline CDR1 is SGHDT and CDR2 YYEEEE. The CDR3 DNA follows: TGTGCCAGCAGCCTGGGACAGGGGATTCAGCCCCAGCATTTT. Protein: CASSLGQGIQPQHF.